The 5 T cell receptor beta chains below all came from one sample that was sequenced in a study of T-cell memory formation after mild COVID-19. TCRdb reanalysed the 5' RACE reads using MiXCR and keeps one entry per CDR3 protein. In the table there are about 190,000 distinct CDR3 sequences, roughly a fifth of which are singletons. The sequenced sample consisted of PBMCs or a T cell subset sorted from them (not recorded which). These receptors came from an adult woman who had mild COVID-19 (a few samples of this study predate the infection). Cell type and time point are not known.

CDR3 loop: CASSLAGGDSGETQYF. In nucleotides, the CDR3 is TGCGCCAGCAGCTTGGCTGGGGGCGATTCAGGCGAGACCCAGTACTTC. The chain carries TRBV5-1 and TRBJ2-5, with D possibly TRBD1 on 6 matching bases. CDR1 is SGHRS, CDR2 YFSETQ, per germline. The V end lost 0 bases, the J end lost 5 bases, and 17 bases lay between the germline ends. The CDR3 loop spans 16 amino acids.

This clonotype came up a few times. The genes are TRBV6-5 and TRBJ2-6, with TRBD1 matching over 7 bases. There are 15 residues in the CDR3. The V segment lost 5 bases and the J segment 2 bases; nucleotides outside the gene matches: 3. The germline V gene has CDR1 MNHEY and CDR2 SVGAGI. This CDR3 is CASSPGTAGANVLTF. CDR3 nucleotides: TGTGCCAGCAGTCCGGGGACAGCTGGGGCCAACGTCCTGACTTTC.

This clonotype was found once. The chain employs TRBV7-8 and TRBJ1-2; the D is unclear. V lost 0 bases and J 4 bases, leaving 9 bases between the germline ends. CDR1 and CDR2 (germline): SGHVS, FQNEAQ. CDR3 size: 14 residues. The CDR3 protein is CASSLAMEGYGYTF. The CDR3 DNA reads TGTGCCAGCAGCTTAGCCATGGAGGGCTATGGCTACACCTTC.

This clonotype was recorded a few times. The chain joins TRBV12-3 or TRBV12-4 to TRBJ2-5, with a tentative D call TRBD2 (6 bases). Trimming left V 3 bases short and J 1 base short, with 9 bases between. CDR3 length: 14 residues. The CDR3 protein is CASSFGDFQETQYF. The CDR3 region has the DNA TGTGCCAGCAGTTTCGGGGACTTCCAAGAGACCCAGTACTTC.

This clonotype turned up a few times. The chain employs TRBV24-1 and TRBJ1-2, with D hard to call. CDR3 length: 11 residues. Germline assignment: CDR1 KGHDR and CDR2 SFDVKD. V lost 3 bases and J lost 7, with 5 bases in between. CDR3 amino acids: CATSDMGGYTF. In DNA, the CDR3 is TGTGCCACCAGTGATATGGGTGGCTACACCTTC.